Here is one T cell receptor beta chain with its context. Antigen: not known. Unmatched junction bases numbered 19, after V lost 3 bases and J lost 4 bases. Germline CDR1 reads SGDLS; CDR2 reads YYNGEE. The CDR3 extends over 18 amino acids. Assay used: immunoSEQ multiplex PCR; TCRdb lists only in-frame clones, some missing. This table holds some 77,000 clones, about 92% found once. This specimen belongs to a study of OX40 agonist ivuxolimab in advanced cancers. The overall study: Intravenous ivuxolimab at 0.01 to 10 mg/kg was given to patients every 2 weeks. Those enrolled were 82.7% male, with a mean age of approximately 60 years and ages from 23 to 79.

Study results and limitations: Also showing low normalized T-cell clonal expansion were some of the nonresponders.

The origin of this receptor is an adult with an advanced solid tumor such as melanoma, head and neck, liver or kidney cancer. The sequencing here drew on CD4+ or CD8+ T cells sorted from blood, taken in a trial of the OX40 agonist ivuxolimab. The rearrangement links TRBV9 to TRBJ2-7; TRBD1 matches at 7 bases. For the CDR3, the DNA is TGTGCCAGCAGCGGACAGACAGGGTCGGCCCTTTCTACGTACGAGCAGTACTTC. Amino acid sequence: CASSGQTGSALSTYEQYF.